The 22 T cell receptor beta chains below were found in one sample sequenced in a study of blood T cell repertoires in COVID-19 (dated by TCRdb to the early 2020s). The library was produced with the immunoSEQ multiplex PCR assay. TCRdb took over this immuneACCESS table, retaining in-frame rearrangements with V and J assigned. Such tables are incomplete; in checked studies, under half of the missing clones stem from an unresolved V gene, and the remainder is unexplained. A total of 97,000 or so clones appear in this sample, about nine tenths of them only once. The ten largest clonotypes hold 1.5% to 2% of the sample. Sequences were obtained from peripheral blood. Receptors were obtained from a woman between 45 and 60 years old with COVID-19, enrolled during active disease.

J is TRBJ1-6 and V is TRBV11-2; D gene unclear. In germline, CDR1 is SGHAT, CDR2 FQNNGV. Trimming took 1 base from V and 0 from J, leaving 10 bases between them. CDR3 size: 17 residues. CDR3 sequence: CASSLGQVFSYNSPLHF. CDR3 nucleotide sequence: TGTGCCAGCAGCTTAGGGCAGGTTTTCTCCTATAATTCACCCCTCCACTTT.

V usage is TRBV5-1 and J usage is TRBJ2-1; TRBD1 might be the D (6 bases). CDR3 size: 14 residues. CDR1 and CDR2 (germline): SGHRS, YFSETQ. V was cut by 3 bases and J by 2 bases, with 9 bases left in between. CDR3 protein: CASSSGQTYNEQFF. CDR3 nucleotide sequence: TGCGCCAGCAGCTCTGGACAGACCTACAATGAGCAGTTCTTC.

This chain links TRBV5-1 with TRBJ1-5; no reliable D call. Germline loops: CDR1 SGHRS, CDR2 YFSETQ. Trimming left V 0 bases short and J 6 bases short, with 13 bases between. The CDR3 totals 15 residues. In DNA, the CDR3 is TGCGCCAGCAGCTTGGATTCGTGGCGGGGTCAGCCCCAGCATTTT. Residues: CASSLDSWRGQPQHF. The full variable domain, in which reference TRBV5-1 and TRBJ1-5 provide the parts outside the CDR3, is KAGVTQTPRYLIKTRGQQVTLSCSPISGHRSVSWYQQTPGQGLQFLFEYFSETQRNKGNFPGRFSGRQFSNSRSEMNVSTLELGDSALYLCASSLDSWRGQPQHFGDGTRLSIL.

The chain couples TRBV30 to TRBJ1-1; maybe TRBD1 (5 bases). This CDR3 is 11 amino acids long. The germline gives CDR1 GTSNPN, CDR2 SVGIG (reference sequence). V gave up 8 bases and J gave up 1 base, with 8 bases separating them. CDR3 in DNA: TGTGCCCGGGGGGAGAACACTGAAGCTTTCTTT. It encodes CARGENTEAFF. Based on the CDR3 plus reference TRBV30 and TRBJ1-1, the full variable domain is SQTIHQWPATLVQPVGSPLSLECTVEGTSNPNLYWYRQAAGRGLQLLFYSVGIGQISSEVPQNLSASRPQDRQFILSSKKLLLSDSGFYLCARGENTEAFFGQGTRLTVV.

This clone was seen just once. CDR3 sequence: CASSYSVIGGPTEAFF. The CDR3 coding sequence is TGTGCCAGCAGTTACTCGGTAATTGGCGGGCCCACTGAAGCTTTCTTT. The V and J genes are TRBV6-2 or TRBV6-3 and TRBJ1-1; D not resolved. The CDR3 length is 16 residues. Germline CDR1 reads MNHEY; CDR2 reads SVGEGT. V was cut by 0 bases and J by 4 bases, with 15 bases left in between.

The chain couples TRBV19 to TRBJ1-1; 7 bases agree with TRBD1. The CDR3 runs 15 residues. J was trimmed by 3 bases and V by 5 bases; bases with no gene match: 9. Germline V gives CDR1 LNHDA, CDR2 SQIVND (reference sequence). CDR3 DNA: TGTGCCAGTAGTCCCCTCAGGGGGAAGGACACTGAAGCTTTCTTT. It translates to CASSPLRGKDTEAFF.

V gene TRBV12-3 or TRBV12-4 combines with J gene TRBJ2-3, with 8 nucleotides matching TRBD2. The CDR3 runs 13 residues. Trimming took 6 bases from V and 6 from J; bases not matched to a gene: 5. CDR3 nucleotides: TGTGCCAGCAGCCGGGGGGGTCCGGATACGCAGTATTTT. Residues: CASSRGGPDTQYF.

The J gene is TRBJ1-1, the V gene TRBV5-1; 7 nucleotides line up with TRBD1. Germline assignment: CDR1 SGHRS and CDR2 YFSETQ. Trimming at V came to 0 bases and at J to 1 base, leaving 3 bases not matched to a gene. This CDR3 has 15 amino acids. CDR3 nucleotide sequence: TGCGCCAGCAGCTTGGGACAGGGCGCGAACACTGAAGCTTTCTTT. Residues: CASSLGQGANTEAFF.

This rearrangement joins TRBV30 to TRBJ2-2, with 10 nucleotides matching TRBD1. Germline V gene lookup returns CDR1 GTSNPN and CDR2 SVGIG (reference sequence). Germline trimming cut 1 base from V and 2 bases from J; bases unmatched to any gene: 4. CDR3 length equals 16 residues. CDR3 coding DNA: TGTGCCTGGAGTGGGGGACAGGGGCGTAACACCGGGGAGCTGTTTTTT. Its translation: CAWSGGQGRNTGELFF.

The chain uses TRBV6-6 and TRBJ2-1; D is undetermined. Looked up from germline, CDR1 is MNHNY and CDR2 is SVGAGI (reference sequence). This CDR3 has 13 residues. Trimming cost V 6 bases and J 0 bases, with 6 bases left between them. The CDR3 region is CASSLSSYNEQFF. The CDR3 DNA reads as TGTGCCAGCAGCCTGAGCTCCTACAATGAGCAGTTCTTC.

This clone came up once. This sequence joins TRBV24-1 and TRBJ1-2; tentative D call: TRBD1 (5 bases). Germline-derived CDR1 and CDR2 are KGHDR and SFDVKD. Trimming cost V 3 bases and J 4 bases, with 14 bases left between them. There are 15 residues in the CDR3. CDR3 nucleotide sequence: TGTGCCACCAGTGATCCTAGCGCTGGGGGCTATGGCTACACCTTC. It codes for CATSDPSAGGYGYTF.

The chain couples TRBV25-1 to TRBJ2-7; 7 nucleotides match TRBD1. V was clipped by 4 bases and J by 5 bases; unmatched bases: 17. CDR1 MGHDK and CDR2 SYGVNS come from the germline V gene. The CDR3 covers 17 residues. CDR3 in amino acids: CASSGNPGGSARNEQYF. The DNA for the CDR3 is TGTGCCAGCAGTGGTAATCCAGGGGGAAGTGCGCGGAACGAGCAGTACTTC.

The J gene is TRBJ2-2, the V gene TRBV18; weak D call: TRBD1 (6 bases). The CDR3 is 16 amino acids. Germline V CDR1 and CDR2: KGHSH, LQKENI. V lost 2 bases and J 0 bases, leaving 10 bases between the germline ends. The CDR3 is CASSPTEGANTGELFF. CDR3 DNA sequence: TGTGCCAGCTCACCAACAGAGGGGGCGAACACCGGGGAGCTGTTTTTT. The full variable domain, in which reference TRBV18 and TRBJ2-2 provide the parts outside the CDR3, is NAGVMQNPRHLVRRRGQEARLRCSPMKGHSHVYWYRQLPEEGLKFMVYLQKENIIDESGMPKERFSAEFPKEGPSILRIQQVVRGDSAAYFCASSPTEGANTGELFFGEGSRLTVL.

The chain is built from TRBV13 and TRBJ1-1; 7 nucleotides agree with TRBD1. The CDR3 runs to 12 residues. With V trimmed by 6 bases and J by 6 bases, 4 bases remained unmatched. From germline, CDR1 is PRHDT and CDR2 FYEKMQ (reference sequence). The CDR3 sequence is CASSFQGAEAFF. The DNA of the CDR3 is TGTGCCAGCAGTTTCCAGGGGGCTGAAGCTTTCTTT. Full variable domain (outside the CDR3, taken from reference TRBV13 and TRBJ1-1): AAGVIQSPRHLIKEKRETATLKCYPIPRHDTVYWYQQGPGQDPQFLISFYEKMQSDKGSIPDRFSAQQFSDYHSELNMSSLELGDSALYFCASSFQGAEAFFGQGTRLTVV.

This clone was seen a single time. The chain is built from TRBV10-2 and TRBJ1-1, with a tentative D call TRBD1 (6 bases). The length of the CDR3 is 14 residues. V lost 4 bases and J lost 4, with 13 bases in between. The germline gives CDR1 WSHSY, CDR2 SAAADI. CDR3: CASSGQGQSTEAFF. The CDR3 DNA sequence: TGCGCCAGCAGTGGGCAGGGGCAGAGCACTGAAGCTTTCTTT.

The chain links TRBV28 to TRBJ1-2; TRBD1 might be the D (6 bases). Germline V gene lookup returns CDR1 MDHEN and CDR2 SYDVKM. Trimming took off 4 bases at V and 1 base at J, with 13 bases between the two ends. The CDR3 extends over 15 amino acids. This chain's CDR3 is CASSSYRENNYGYTF. In DNA form, the CDR3 reads TGTGCCAGCAGTTCTTACAGGGAGAATAACTATGGCTACACCTTC.

V and J are TRBV6-2 or TRBV6-3 and TRBJ2-7; TRBD1 aligns across 8 bases. The CDR3 consists of 15 residues. V dropped 6 bases and J dropped 10; count of bases not matched to a gene: 17. Germline CDR1 is MNHEY and CDR2 is SVGEGT. The CDR3: CASSPRDRGFRRQYF. DNA of the CDR3: TGTGCCAGCAGCCCCCGAGACAGGGGTTTTAGGCGACAGTACTTC.

V and J are TRBV7-2 and TRBJ2-2, with a possible D match to TRBD1 (6 bases). Trimming shortened V by 4 bases and J by 7 bases, and 19 bases separated the two germline ends. The CDR3 has 16 amino acids. The germline CDR1 and CDR2 sequences are SGHTA and FQGNSA. The CDR3: CASSSSGTKMGGELFF. The CDR3 nucleotides are TGTGCCAGCAGCTCCTCCGGGACAAAGATGGGCGGGGAGCTGTTTTTT.

The chain links TRBV29-1 to TRBJ2-1, with D possibly matching TRBD2 (6 bases). V shed 5 bases and J shed 8 bases, with 13 bases lying between them. Germline loops: CDR1 SQVTM, CDR2 ANQGSEA. CDR3 length: 12 amino acids. The CDR3 region is CSVLQGGDEQFF. The CDR3 region has the DNA TGCAGCGTTCTCCAGGGAGGAGATGAGCAGTTCTTC.

This chain joins TRBV2 and TRBJ1-2, with 10 bases aligning to TRBD1. This CDR3 spans 15 amino acids. The V gene's germline CDR1 is SNHLY and CDR2 FYNNEI. Trimming removed 6 bases from V and 8 bases from J; junction bases left unmatched: 12. CDR3: CASSELGQGRSGYTF. For the CDR3, the DNA is TGTGCCAGCAGCGAACTGGGACAGGGGAGAAGCGGCTACACCTTC.

The V gene is TRBV5-1, the J gene TRBJ1-1; D is perhaps TRBD1 (5 bases). V shed 2 bases and J shed 1 base, with 9 bases lying between them. Germline V gene lookup returns CDR1 SGHRS and CDR2 YFSETQ. The CDR3 is 14 amino acids. This chain's CDR3 is CASSFREGNTEAFF. The CDR3 DNA reads as TGCGCCAGCAGCTTCAGGGAAGGGAACACTGAAGCTTTCTTT.

The chain is built from TRBV7-9 and TRBJ1-1, with D tentatively TRBD1 (6 bases). The CDR3 covers 14 residues. The V and J ends lost 1 base and 7 bases respectively, with 13 bases between them. Germline V gene lookup returns CDR1 SEHNR and CDR2 FQNEAQ (reference sequence). CDR3 loop: CASSLDRRTDEAFF. CDR3 coding DNA: TGTGCCAGCAGCTTAGATCGTAGGACAGATGAAGCTTTCTTT.